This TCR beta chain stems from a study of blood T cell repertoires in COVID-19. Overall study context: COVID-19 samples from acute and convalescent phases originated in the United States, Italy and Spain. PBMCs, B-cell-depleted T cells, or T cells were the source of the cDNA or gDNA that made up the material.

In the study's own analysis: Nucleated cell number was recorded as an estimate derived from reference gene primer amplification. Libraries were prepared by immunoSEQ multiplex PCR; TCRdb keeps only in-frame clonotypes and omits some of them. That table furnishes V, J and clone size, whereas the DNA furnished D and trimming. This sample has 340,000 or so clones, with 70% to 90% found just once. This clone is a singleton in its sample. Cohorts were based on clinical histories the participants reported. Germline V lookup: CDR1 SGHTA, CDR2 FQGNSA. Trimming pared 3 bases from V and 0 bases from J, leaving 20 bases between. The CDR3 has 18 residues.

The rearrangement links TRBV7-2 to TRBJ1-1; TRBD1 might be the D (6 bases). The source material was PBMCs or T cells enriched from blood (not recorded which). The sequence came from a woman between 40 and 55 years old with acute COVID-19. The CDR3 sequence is CASSFAGDTSPMNTEAFF. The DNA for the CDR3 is TGTGCCAGCAGCTTCGCGGGGGACACCTCCCCTATGAACACTGAAGCTTTCTTT.